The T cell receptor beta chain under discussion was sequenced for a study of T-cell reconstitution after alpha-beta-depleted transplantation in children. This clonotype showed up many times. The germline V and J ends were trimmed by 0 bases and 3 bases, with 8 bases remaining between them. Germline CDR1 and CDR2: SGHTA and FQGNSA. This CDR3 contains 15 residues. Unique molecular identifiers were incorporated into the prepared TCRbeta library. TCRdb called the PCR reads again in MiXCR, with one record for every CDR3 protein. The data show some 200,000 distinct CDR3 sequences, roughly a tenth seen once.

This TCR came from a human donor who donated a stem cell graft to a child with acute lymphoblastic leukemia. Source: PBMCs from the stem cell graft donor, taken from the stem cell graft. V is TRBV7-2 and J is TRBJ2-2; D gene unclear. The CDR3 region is CASSLARTDTGELFF. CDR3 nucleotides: TGTGCCAGCAGCTTAGCCAGAACCGACACCGGGGAGCTGTTTTTT.